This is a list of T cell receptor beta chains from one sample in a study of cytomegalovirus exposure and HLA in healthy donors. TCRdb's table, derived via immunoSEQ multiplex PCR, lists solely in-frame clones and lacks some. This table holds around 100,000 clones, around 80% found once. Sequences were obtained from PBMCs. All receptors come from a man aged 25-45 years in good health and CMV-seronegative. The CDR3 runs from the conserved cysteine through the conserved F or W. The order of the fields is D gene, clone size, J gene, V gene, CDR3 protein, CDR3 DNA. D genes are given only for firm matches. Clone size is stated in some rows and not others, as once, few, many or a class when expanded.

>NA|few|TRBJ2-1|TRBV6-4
CASSGSPGQGDDEQFF
TGTGCCAGCAGTGGGAGCCCAGGGCAGGGTGACGATGAGCAGTTCTTC
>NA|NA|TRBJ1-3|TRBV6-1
CASSDIGTTGNTIYF
TGTGCCAGCAGTGACATCGGGACAACTGGAAACACCATATATTTT
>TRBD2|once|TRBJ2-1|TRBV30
CAWSELSGLGYNEQFF
TGTGCCTGGAGTGAGTTATCGGGACTAGGGTACAATGAGCAGTTCTTC
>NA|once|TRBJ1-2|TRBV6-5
CASRTRRGGYTF
TGTGCCAGCAGAACCCGACGGGGTGGCTACACCTTC
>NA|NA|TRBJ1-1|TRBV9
CASSVASDTLNTEAFF
TGTGCCAGCAGCGTAGCATCGGACACCCTGAACACTGAAGCTTTCTTT
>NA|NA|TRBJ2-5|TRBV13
CASSLGRDKKETQYF
TGTGCCAGCAGCTTAGGCCGGGACAAAAAAGAGACCCAGTACTTC
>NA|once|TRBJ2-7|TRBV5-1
CASSLGQASTYEQYF
TGCGCCAGCAGCTTGGGGCAGGCCTCCACCTACGAGCAGTACTTC
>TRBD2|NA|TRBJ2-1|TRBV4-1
CASSQSPGGLNNEQFF
TGCGCCAGCAGCCAATCCCCGGGAGGGCTGAATAATGAGCAGTTCTTC
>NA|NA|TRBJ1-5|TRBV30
CAWSDLYNQPQHF
TGTGCCTGGAGTGATTTATACAATCAGCCCCAGCATTTT
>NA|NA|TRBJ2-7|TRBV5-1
CASSLALGHEQYF
TGCGCCAGCAGCTTGGCCCTGGGGCACGAGCAGTACTTC